This T cell receptor beta chain was retrieved from a study of cytomegalovirus exposure and HLA in healthy donors (dated by TCRdb to 2016 to 2017). For the wider study: According to an earlier analysis of several hundred of the donors, 150 million to 200 million T cells yielded approximately 120 million unique TCR beta sequences and roughly 280 Gb of sequence data. Around 330 gigabases of sequencing data and around 80 million unique TCR sequences made up an early release that covered some 640 HLA-typed donors. Of the roughly 430 genotyped donors, roughly 80% fell in the genetic ancestry cluster associated with self-reported Caucasian donors. The aim of the study was to test whether cataloging public T cell receptors could identify signatures of past pathogen exposure. The study profiled the T cell repertoires of hundreds of subjects by immunosequencing and related them to cytomegalovirus serostatus. In addition to the first cohort of several hundred subjects, a separate validation cohort of approximately 130 different subjects was used. The study combined high-throughput TCR immunosequencing, statistical association of individual TCRs with disease status, and machine learning to predict cytomegalovirus infection status. A later analysis re-analyzed previously published TCR beta repertoires from roughly 600 donors and added high-resolution HLA genotyping to study TCR occurrence patterns. The later analysis used no new phenotypic data to find candidate immune exposures, relying instead on TCR beta sequences and their occurrence across donors. To decide whether each TCR beta V gene segment behaved as functional or pseudogenic, an earlier analysis of some 540 of the donors relied on high-throughput TCR beta sequencing. Donor age, sex, ethnicity and CMV serostatus were compiled alongside the repertoire data. Genome-wide SNP genotypes for about 65% of the 666 donors were used in a later genetic analysis, which treated that subset as a discovery cohort. Every repertoire in the discovery cohort had been generated on one and the same sequencing platform. Both class I and class II loci were covered by HLA typing, at four-digit resolution. The number of typed donors differed by locus: 629-630 for A, B, C, DRB1 and DQB1; approximately 530 for DQA1; 606 for DPA1; and roughly 450 for DPB1. Several DR-DQ haplotypes were treated as single units for association and clustering because of strong linkage in the cohort. Among a few hundred genotyped donors of the cohort, an average of roughly 240,000 unique TCR beta nucleotide sequences were sequenced per donor, roughly a sixth of them non-productive.

This clone was found once. The clone's antigen remains unknown. Nothing much larger sits one base from this clone, and base qualities are not available. The cohort comprised under 700 healthy bone marrow donors. Cohort members were all nominally healthy when sampled, although unrecorded immune exposures were likely present. The donor tested CMV seropositive, placing the donor among the roughly 300 seropositive members of the cohort. A peripheral blood sample was collected from each donor, and TCR beta sequencing was performed on peripheral blood mononuclear cells. The Qiagen DNeasy Blood Extraction Kit was used to extract genomic DNA from the blood cell samples. The full study reports these points: Because counts were too low, around 17 rarely observed V segments, including chromosome 9 orphons, were left out of the earlier analysis of some 600 of the donors. A few of the identified cytomegalovirus-associated TCR beta chains were confirmed in vitro to be specific for cytomegalovirus antigens. The presence/absence analyses assumed that sequencing depth was roughly uniform across donors, and that assumption may not be true. Broadly in line with IMGT annotations, most TCR beta V segments showed up in productive rearrangements about 87% or about 30% of the time in an earlier analysis of 587 of the donors. A cluster of highly shared sequence variants was judged likely to be a technical artifact of the sequencing pipeline. For the cohort, immune exposure information was limited to CMV serostatus. In a later analysis, HLA-associated TCR beta chains showed more clonal expansion and lower generation probabilities than non-associated chains that were equally common. Most TCR sequences were observed very rarely across donors, whereas some public TCRs were present in many individuals. According to a later analysis, most CMV-associated TCR beta chains appeared to be HLA-restricted, and the HLA associations seemed to be driven largely by CMV exposure. When HLA alleles, especially DR and DQ, strongly co-occurred, TCR associations were difficult to assign to individual alleles. Because HLA typing was unavailable for some donors at each locus, only the typed subset was used in association tests. The classifier was reported to diagnose cytomegalovirus status with high specificity and sensitivity in both the original cohort and the validation cohort. V-gene and J-gene trimming of TCR beta chains was associated with a missense DCLRE1C variant in a later genetic analysis, and the association was replicated in an independent cohort. Several of the top co-occurrence clusters appeared to be linked to parvovirus B19, influenza, CMV and Epstein-Barr virus, according to a later analysis. In a later analysis, some 18,000 TCR beta sequences were associated with specific HLA alleles at a false discovery rate of 0.05. A further reported finding was that TCR beta sequences accurately predicted the HLA-A and HLA-B alleles for most subjects in the first cohort. The cohort was sequenced for TCR beta chains only, and without alpha or paired-chain data the features that could be detected were limited. The authors suggested that the approach could potentially be generalized to other disease states and immunological phenotypes. A later analysis found that TCR association rates varied across HLA loci, with DRB1 alleles showing the most associated TCRs and HLA-C alleles the fewest. A total of 150 or so TCR beta chains were listed by the study as associated with cytomegalovirus. A later genetic analysis reported fewer N-insertions in productive TCRs among donors in an Asian-associated ancestry cluster than the 666-donor mean. Linkage disequilibrium might explain the correlated functional status among segregating V segments, but an unknown experimental factor could not be ruled out.

Libraries were made using the immunoSEQ multiplex PCR assay. For the multiplex PCR, a mixture combining 60 forward primers for TCR Vbeta segments and 13 reverse primers for TCR Jbeta segments was used. The CDR3 region of rearranged TCR beta genes was amplified from genomic DNA with a multiplex PCR assay. The Illumina HiSeq System was used to sequence the amplified TCR beta libraries as 87-base-pair reads. From the authors' description of their analysis: A later analysis counted approximately 74 million unique TCR beta chains across the 670 or so repertoires, and approximately 11 million of these chains were shared by at least two donors. Raw reads were error-corrected and collapsed into unique sequences with a nearest-neighbor algorithm that merged closely related sequences to remove PCR and sequencing errors. V, D and J gene segments were assigned by aligning CDR3 sequences to IMGT reference sequences. Each retained sequence needed at least a six-nucleotide match to both a V gene segment and a J gene segment. A rearrangement was called productive if the CDR3 had no stop codons and remained in frame with V and J, and every other rearrangement was called non-productive. CDR3 was defined according to IMGT convention as the region running from the second conserved V-encoded cysteine to the conserved J-encoded phenylalanine. Sequences without an unambiguous match to a single V gene segment were excluded from the earlier analysis of over 500 of the donors. In an earlier analysis of approximately 590 of the donors, V segments were called functional above 56.7% productive rearrangements and were called segregating when the between-donor standard deviation exceeded 5%. A statistical classification framework was built for diagnosing cytomegalovirus status from the catalog of TCR beta chain sequences. V and J gene assignment, in a later analysis, came from comparing TCR nucleotide sequences with IMGT/GENE-DB human TR gene sequences. Using the TCRdist pipeline, a later analysis assigned CDR3 sequences along with most-parsimonious VDJ recombination scenarios. In a later analysis, each TCR beta chain was defined by its CDR3 amino acid sequence together with its V-gene family, and reads lacking a unique V-gene family were excluded. In a later analysis, some 600 highly shared, low-generation-probability nucleotide sequences were removed to address suspected cross-contamination and a sequencing artifact. A later analysis calculated a clonal expansion index for each public chain from normalized within-repertoire ranks of inferred template counts. Generation probabilities in a later analysis came from a VDJ recombination model fitted to out-of-frame rearrangements, and those results were checked against IGoR. In a later analysis, hypergeometric tests were used to score TCR-TCR, TCR-HLA and TCR-CMV co-occurrence, with a repertoire-size bias correction applied to TCR pairs. A later analysis estimated false discovery rates by permuting HLA or CMV assignments 20 times. In a later analysis, co-occurring TCRs were grouped using DBSCAN, and TCRdist sequence similarity was added for clustering within HLA-allele-positive subsets. Repertoires with fewer than 30,000 or more than 120,000 public chains were left out of co-occurrence clustering, as were five repertoires with anomalous nucleotide sharing. As stored in TCRdb, this immuneACCESS dataset retains in-frame rearrangements with V and J assigned. A fraction of the clones does not appear; measured against another copy, unresolved V genes explain less than half of the discrepancy, and the remainder lacks a known reason. The DNA gave D and trimming, while V, J and clone size come from that table. The sample records about 150,000 clones, 70% to 80% of which are singletons. Of the sample, around 6.6% is held by the ten largest clones.

The specimen was PBMCs. The clonotype comes from a man in his forties or fifties in good health and CMV-seropositive.

The DNA is as follows: TGTGAGCAGGGGGGACAGGGGGCAAGGGATCAGCCCCAGCATTTT. Translated, this gives CEQGGQGARDQPQHF. Rearrangement joined TRBV19 to TRBJ1-5, and TRBD1 matches 12 of the central bases. The germline V gene (reference sequence) yields LNHDA for CDR1 and SQIVND for CDR2. The CDR3 goes from the cysteine to the phenylalanine over 15 residues. The entry retains the CDR3 DNA only, 45 bases that are in frame from base 1.